The sequence of this T cell receptor (beta chain) was determined in a study of blood T cell repertoires in COVID-19. TCRdb's table, derived via immunoSEQ multiplex PCR, lists solely in-frame clones and lacks some. The data show 68,000 or so clones, more than 80% seen once. V shed 3 bases and J shed 4 bases, with 15 bases lying between them. Per germline, CDR1 SEHNR and CDR2 FQNEAQ (reference sequence). The CDR3 is 15 residues long. The chain employs TRBV7-9 and TRBJ1-2; D perhaps matches TRBD1 (5 bases). The clonotype originates from a man younger than 45 with acute or convalescent COVID-19. What was sequenced was peripheral blood. The CDR3 sequence: CASSLTAGSLYGYTF. CDR3 bases: TGTGCCAGCAGCTTGACAGCCGGATCACTCTATGGCTACACCTTC.